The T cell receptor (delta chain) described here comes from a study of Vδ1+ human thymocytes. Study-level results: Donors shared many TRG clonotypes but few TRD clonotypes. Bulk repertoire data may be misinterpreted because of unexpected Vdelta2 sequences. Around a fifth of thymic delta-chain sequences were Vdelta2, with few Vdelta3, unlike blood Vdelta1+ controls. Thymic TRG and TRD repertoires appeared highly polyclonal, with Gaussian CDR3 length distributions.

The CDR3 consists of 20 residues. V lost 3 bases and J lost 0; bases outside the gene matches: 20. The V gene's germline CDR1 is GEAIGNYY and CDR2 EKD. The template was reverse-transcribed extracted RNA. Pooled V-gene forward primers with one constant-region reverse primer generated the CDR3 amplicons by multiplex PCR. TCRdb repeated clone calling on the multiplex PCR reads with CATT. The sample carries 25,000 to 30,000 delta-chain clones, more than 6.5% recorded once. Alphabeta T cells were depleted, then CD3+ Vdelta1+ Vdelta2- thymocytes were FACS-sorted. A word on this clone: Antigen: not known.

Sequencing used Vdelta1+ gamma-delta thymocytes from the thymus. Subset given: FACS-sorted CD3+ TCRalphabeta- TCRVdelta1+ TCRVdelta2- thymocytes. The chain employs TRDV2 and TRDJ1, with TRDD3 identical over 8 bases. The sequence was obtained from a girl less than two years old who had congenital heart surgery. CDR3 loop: CACDRCTGGSEHTNTDKLIF. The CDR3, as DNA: TGTGCCTGTGACCGTTGCACTGGGGGTTCTGAACATACGAACACCGATAAACTCATCTTT.